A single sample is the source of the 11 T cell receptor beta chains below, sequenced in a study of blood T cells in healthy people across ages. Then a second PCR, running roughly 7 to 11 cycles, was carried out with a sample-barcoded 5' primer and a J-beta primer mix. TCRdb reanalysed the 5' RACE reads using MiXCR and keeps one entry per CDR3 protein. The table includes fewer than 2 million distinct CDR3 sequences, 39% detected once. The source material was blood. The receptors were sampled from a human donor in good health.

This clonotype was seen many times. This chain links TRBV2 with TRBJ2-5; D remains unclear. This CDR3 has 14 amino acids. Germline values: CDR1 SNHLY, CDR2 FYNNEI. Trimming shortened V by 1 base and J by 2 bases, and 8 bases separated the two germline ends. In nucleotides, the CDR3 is TGTGCCAGCAGTGAAGTCACTGCTCAAGAGACCCAGTACTTC. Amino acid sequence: CASSEVTAQETQYF.

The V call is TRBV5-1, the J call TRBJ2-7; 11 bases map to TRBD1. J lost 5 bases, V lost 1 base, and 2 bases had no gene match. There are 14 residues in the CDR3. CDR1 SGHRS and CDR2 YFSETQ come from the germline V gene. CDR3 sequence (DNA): TGCGCCAGCAGCTTGTGGACAGGGGGCGACGAGCAGTACTTC. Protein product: CASSLWTGGDEQYF.

The CDR3 loop reads CASSSRQVSGELFF. Here the CDR3 DNA reads TGTGCCAGCAGTTCCAGACAGGTGTCCGGGGAGCTGTTTTTT. The chain links TRBV6-2 or TRBV6-3 to TRBJ2-2; a possible D gene is TRBD1 (6 bases). Per the germline V gene, CDR1 is MNHEY and CDR2 is SVGEGT. The germline V and J ends were trimmed by 4 bases and 6 bases, with 12 bases remaining between them. CDR3 length equals 14 residues.

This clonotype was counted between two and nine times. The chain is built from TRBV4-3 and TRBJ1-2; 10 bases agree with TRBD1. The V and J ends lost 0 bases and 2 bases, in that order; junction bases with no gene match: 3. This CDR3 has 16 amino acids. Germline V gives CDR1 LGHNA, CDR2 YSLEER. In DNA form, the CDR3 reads TGCGCCAGCAGCCAAGATTCGGGACAGGGGAACTATGGCTACACCTTC. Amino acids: CASSQDSGQGNYGYTF.

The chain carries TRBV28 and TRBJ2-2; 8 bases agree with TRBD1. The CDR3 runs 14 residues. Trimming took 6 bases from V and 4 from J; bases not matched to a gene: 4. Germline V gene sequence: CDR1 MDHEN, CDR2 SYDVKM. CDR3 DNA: TGTGCCAGCAGGACAACAGGGGGCACCGGGGAGCTGTTTTTT. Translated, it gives CASRTTGGTGELFF.

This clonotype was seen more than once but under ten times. CDR3 loop: CASSETEANIRYTF. The CDR3, as DNA: TGTGCCAGCAGTGAGACCGAGGCGAATATCCGCTACACCTTC. The chain combines TRBV2 with TRBJ1-2; D is undetermined. Germline V gene lookup returns CDR1 SNHLY and CDR2 FYNNEI. The CDR3 loop spans 14 amino acids. Trimming pared 3 bases from V and 9 bases from J, leaving 17 bases between. Full variable domain (remainder filled in from reference TRBV2 and TRBJ1-2): EPEVTQTPSHQVTQMGQEVILRCVPISNHLYFYWYRQILGQKVEFLVSFYNNEISEKSEIFDDQFSVERPDGSNFTLKIRSTKLEDSAMYFCASSETEANIRYTFGSGTRLTVV.

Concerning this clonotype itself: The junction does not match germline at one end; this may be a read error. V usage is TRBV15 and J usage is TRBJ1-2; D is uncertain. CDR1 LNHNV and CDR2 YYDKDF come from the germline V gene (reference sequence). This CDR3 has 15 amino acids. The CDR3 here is CATSGDPRANYGYTF. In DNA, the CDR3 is TGTGCCACCAGCGGAGATCCCCGCGCTAACTATGGCTACACCTTC.

The CDR3 here is CSASGGARRELFF. The CDR3 DNA follows: TGCAGTGCTAGCGGGGGGGCGCGTCGGGAGCTGTTTTTT. The chain joins TRBV20-1 to TRBJ2-2; TRBD2 matches 8 bases. Trimming took 3 bases from V and 9 from J; bases not matched to a gene: 6. The CDR3 consists of 13 residues. The germline V gene encodes CDR1 DFQATT and CDR2 SNEGSKA (reference sequence).

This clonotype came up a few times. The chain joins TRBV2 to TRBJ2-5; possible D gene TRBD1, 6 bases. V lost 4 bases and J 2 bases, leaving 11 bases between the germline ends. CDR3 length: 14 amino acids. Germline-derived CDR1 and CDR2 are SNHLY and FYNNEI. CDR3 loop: CASSGPTGQETQYF. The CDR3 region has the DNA TGTGCCAGCAGTGGCCCCACAGGGCAAGAGACCCAGTACTTC.

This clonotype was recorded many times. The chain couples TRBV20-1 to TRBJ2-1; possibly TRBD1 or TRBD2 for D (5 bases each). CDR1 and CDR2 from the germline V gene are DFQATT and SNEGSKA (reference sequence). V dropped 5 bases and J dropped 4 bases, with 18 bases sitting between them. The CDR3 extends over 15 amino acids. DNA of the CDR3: TGCAGTGCTGGGGCCCGACAGCCGGGATACAATGAGCAGTTCTTC. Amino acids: CSAGARQPGYNEQFF.

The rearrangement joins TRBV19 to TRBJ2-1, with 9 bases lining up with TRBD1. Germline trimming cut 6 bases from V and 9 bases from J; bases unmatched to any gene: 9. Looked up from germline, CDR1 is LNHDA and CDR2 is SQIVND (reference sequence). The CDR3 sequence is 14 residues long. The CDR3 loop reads CASRHRGRGAEQFF. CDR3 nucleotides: TGTGCCAGTAGACACAGGGGGCGCGGTGCTGAGCAGTTCTTC.